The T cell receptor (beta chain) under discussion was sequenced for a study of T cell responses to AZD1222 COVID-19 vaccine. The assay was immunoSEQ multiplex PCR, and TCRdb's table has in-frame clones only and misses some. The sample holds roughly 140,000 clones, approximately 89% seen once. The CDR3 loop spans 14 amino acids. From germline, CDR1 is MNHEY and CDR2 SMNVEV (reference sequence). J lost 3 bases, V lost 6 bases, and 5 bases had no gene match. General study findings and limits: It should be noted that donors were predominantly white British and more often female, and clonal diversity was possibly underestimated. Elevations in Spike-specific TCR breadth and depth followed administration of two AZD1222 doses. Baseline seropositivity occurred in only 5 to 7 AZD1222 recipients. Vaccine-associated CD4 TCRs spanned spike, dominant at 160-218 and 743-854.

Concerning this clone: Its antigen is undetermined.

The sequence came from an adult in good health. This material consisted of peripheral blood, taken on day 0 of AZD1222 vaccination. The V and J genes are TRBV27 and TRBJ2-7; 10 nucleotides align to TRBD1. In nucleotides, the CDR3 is TGTGCCAGCAGCCCCGGGACAGGGGTCTACGAGCAGTACTTC. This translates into CASSPGTGVYEQYF.